This T cell receptor (beta chain) came from a study of T cells in Graves' hyperthyroidism and ophthalmopathy. The study's findings and limits: A model using 13 V-J features told ophthalmopathy apart from stable hyperthyroidism.

Inclusion characteristics of ophthalmopathy patients comprised a Clinical Activity Score of at least 3, a NOSPECS grade of at least 4, and duration under 3 months. It was uncontrolled infection, other autoimmune disease, pregnancy or lactation that excluded patients. RNA transcripts gave rise to amplified TCR beta CDR3 regions. With the HTBI primer set, the TCR CDR3 went through a first round of RT-PCR. TCRdb passed the multiplex PCR reads through MiXCR, listing each CDR3 protein once. The sample lists under 300,000 distinct CDR3 sequences, roughly 22% occurring once. Trimming pared 5 bases from V and 0 bases from J, leaving 12 bases between. This CDR3 contains 15 residues. Germline CDR1 and CDR2: MDHEN and SYDVKM. There are many counts of this clonotype. The target antigen is unknown.

This clonotype was obtained from a man aged 30-40 years with Graves' ophthalmopathy. The sample comprised blood. This rearrangement joins TRBV28 to TRBJ2-3; a possible D gene is TRBD1 (6 bases). CDR3 residues: CASSPDRPSTDTQYF. The CDR3 coding sequence is TGTGCCAGCAGTCCTGACAGGCCTAGCACAGATACGCAGTATTTT.